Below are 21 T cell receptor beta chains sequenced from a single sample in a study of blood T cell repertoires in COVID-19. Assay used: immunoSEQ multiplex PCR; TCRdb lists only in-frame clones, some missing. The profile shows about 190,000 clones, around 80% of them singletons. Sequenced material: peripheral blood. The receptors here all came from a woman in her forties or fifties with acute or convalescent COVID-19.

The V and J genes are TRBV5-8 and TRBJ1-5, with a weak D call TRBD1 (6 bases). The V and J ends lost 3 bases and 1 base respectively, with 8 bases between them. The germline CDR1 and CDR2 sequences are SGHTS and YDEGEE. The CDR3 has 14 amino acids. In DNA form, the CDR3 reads TGTGCCAGCAGCTCTACAGGGAGCAATCAGCCCCAGCATTTT. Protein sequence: CASSSTGSNQPQHF.

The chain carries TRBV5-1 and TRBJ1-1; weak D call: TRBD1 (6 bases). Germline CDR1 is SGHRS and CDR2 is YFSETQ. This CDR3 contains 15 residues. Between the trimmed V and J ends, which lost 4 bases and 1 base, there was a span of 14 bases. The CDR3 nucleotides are TGCGCCAGCAGCCCCGGGACACAGCAGAACACTGAAGCTTTCTTT. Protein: CASSPGTQQNTEAFF.

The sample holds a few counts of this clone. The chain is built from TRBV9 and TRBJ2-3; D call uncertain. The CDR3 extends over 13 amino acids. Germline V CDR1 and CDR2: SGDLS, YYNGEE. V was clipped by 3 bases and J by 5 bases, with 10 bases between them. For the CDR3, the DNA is TGTGCCAGCAGCGCTACTATGTTAGATACGCAGTATTTT. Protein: CASSATMLDTQYF.

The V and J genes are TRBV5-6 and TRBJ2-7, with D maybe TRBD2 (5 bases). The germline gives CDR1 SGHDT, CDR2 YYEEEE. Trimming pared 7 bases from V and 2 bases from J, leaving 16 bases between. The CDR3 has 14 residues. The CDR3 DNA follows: TGTGCCAGCCTTTATGGGAGACGAACCTACGAGCAGTACTTC. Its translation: CASLYGRRTYEQYF.

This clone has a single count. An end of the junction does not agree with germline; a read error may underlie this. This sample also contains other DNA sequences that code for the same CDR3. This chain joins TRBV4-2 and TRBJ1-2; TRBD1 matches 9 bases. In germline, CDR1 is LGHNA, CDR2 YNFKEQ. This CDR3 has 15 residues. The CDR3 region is CASSQGDRDAGGYTF. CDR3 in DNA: TGTGCCAGTAGCCAAGGGGACAGGGATGCAGGCGGCTACACCTTC.

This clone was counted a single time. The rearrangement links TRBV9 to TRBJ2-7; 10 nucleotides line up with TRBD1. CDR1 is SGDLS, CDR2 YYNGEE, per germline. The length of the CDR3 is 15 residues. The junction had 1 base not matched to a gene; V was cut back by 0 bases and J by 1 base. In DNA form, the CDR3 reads TGTGCCAGCAGCGTAGGGGGACAGGGGTCCTACGAGCAGTACTTC. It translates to CASSVGGQGSYEQYF.

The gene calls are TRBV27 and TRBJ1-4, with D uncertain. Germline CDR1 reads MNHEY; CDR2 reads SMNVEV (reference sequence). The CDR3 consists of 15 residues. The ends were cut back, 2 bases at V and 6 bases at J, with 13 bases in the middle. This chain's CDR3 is CASSLRGYGDEKLFF. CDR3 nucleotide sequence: TGTGCCAGCAGTTTAAGAGGGTATGGAGATGAAAAACTGTTTTTT.

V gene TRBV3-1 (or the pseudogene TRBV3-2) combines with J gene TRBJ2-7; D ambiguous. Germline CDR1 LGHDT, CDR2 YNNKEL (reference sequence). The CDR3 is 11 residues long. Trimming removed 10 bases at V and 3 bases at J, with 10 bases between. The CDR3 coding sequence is TGTGCCATCTCGGAGATCTACGAGCAGTACTTC. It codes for CAISEIYEQYF.

The CDR3: CSVGTGDQPQHF. For the CDR3, the DNA is TGCAGCGTCGGGACAGGGGATCAGCCCCAGCATTTT. The chain combines TRBV29-1 with TRBJ1-5; 10 bases line up with TRBD1. Germline V gives CDR1 SQVTM, CDR2 ANQGSEA. The CDR3 contains 12 residues. Trimming removed 6 bases from V and 5 bases from J; junction bases left unmatched: 1.

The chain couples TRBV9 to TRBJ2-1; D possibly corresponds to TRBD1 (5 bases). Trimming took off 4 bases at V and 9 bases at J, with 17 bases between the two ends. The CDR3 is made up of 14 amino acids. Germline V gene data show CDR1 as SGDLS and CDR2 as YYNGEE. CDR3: CASSPHQGYGEQFF. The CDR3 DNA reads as TGTGCCAGCAGCCCCCACCAGGGATACGGTGAGCAGTTCTTC.

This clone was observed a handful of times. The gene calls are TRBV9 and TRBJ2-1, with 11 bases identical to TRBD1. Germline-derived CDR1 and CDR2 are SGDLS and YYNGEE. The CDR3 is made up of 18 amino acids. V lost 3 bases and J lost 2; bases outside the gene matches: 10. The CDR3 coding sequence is TGTGCCAGCAGCGATGGGACAGGGGGAGTTCCAGCCTACAATGAGCAGTTCTTC. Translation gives CASSDGTGGVPAYNEQFF.

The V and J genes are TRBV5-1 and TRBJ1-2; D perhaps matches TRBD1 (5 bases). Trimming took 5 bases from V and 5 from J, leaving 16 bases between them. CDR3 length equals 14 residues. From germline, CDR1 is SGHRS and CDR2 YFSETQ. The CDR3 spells CASRLTASEYGYTF. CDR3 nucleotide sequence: TGCGCCAGCAGGCTGACAGCCTCGGAATATGGCTACACCTTC. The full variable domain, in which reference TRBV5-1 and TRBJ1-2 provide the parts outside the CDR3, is KAGVTQTPRYLIKTRGQQVTLSCSPISGHRSVSWYQQTPGQGLQFLFEYFSETQRNKGNFPGRFSGRQFSNSRSEMNVSTLELGDSALYLCASRLTASEYGYTFGSGTRLTVV.

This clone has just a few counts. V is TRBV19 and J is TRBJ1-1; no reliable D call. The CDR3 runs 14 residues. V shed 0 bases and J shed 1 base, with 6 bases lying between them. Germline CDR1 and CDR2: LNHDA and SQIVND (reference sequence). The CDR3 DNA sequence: TGTGCCAGTAGTATAGATCTTCGGAACACTGAAGCTTTCTTT. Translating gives CASSIDLRNTEAFF.

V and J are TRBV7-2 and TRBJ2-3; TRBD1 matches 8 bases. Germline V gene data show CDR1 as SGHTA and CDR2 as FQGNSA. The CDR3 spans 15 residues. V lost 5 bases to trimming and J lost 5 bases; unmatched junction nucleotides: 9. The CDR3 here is CASSGHGTGGDTQYF. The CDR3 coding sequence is TGTGCCAGCAGCGGCCATGGGACAGGAGGAGATACGCAGTATTTT.

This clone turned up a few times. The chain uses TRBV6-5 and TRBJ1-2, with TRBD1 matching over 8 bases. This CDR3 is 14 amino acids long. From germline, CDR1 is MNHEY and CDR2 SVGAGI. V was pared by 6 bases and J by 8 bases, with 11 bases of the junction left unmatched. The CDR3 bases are TGTGCCAGCAGAATCAGGGGGCGAGCGGAAGGCTACACCTTC. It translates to CASRIRGRAEGYTF.

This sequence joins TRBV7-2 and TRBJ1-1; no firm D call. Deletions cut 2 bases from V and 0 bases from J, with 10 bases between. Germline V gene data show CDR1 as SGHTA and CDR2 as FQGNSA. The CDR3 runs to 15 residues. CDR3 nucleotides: TGTGCCAGCAGCTTATTTAGCAGCATGAACACTGAAGCTTTCTTT. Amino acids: CASSLFSSMNTEAFF.

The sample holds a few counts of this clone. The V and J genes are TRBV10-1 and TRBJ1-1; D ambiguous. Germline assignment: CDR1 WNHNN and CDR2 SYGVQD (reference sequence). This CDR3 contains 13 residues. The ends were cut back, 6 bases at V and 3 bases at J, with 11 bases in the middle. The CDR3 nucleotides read TGCGCCAGCAGCCGAGGAAGTCACACTGAAGCTTTCTTT. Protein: CASSRGSHTEAFF.

The CDR3 is CASSQDEGAGELFF. Written as DNA, the CDR3 is TGCGCCAGCAGCCAAGACGAGGGAGCCGGGGAGCTGTTTTTT. The J gene is TRBJ2-2, the V gene TRBV4-3; TRBD2 might be the D (5 bases). The CDR3 loop spans 14 amino acids. Germline V gene data show CDR1 as LGHNA and CDR2 as YSLEER. The V and J ends lost 0 bases and 6 bases respectively, with 8 bases between them.

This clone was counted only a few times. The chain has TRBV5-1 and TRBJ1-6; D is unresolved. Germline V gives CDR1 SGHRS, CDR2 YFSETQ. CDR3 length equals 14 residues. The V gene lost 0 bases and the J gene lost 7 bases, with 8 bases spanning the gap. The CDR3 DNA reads TGCGCCAGCAGCTTGGCTGTGTCCAATTCACCCCTCCACTTT. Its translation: CASSLAVSNSPLHF.

DNA of the CDR3: TGTGCCAGCAGCTTGTGGGAGTACGAGCAGTACTTC. This encodes CASSLWEYEQYF. V and J are TRBV5-6 and TRBJ2-7; TRBD2 might be the D (5 bases). The CDR3 covers 12 residues. The germline V gene encodes CDR1 SGHDT and CDR2 YYEEEE. V lost 1 base, J lost 4 bases, and 6 bases lay in between.

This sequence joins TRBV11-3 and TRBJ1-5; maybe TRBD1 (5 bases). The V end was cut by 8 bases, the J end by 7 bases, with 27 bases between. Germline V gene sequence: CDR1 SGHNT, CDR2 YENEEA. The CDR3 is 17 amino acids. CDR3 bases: TGTGCCAGCGTACCTGTTCAGGGCTTAGCTCGGGCGCAGCCCCAGCATTTT. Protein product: CASVPVQGLARAQPQHF.